This entry lists 13 T cell receptor beta chains sequenced from one sample in a study of blood T cell repertoires in COVID-19. Sequencing used immunoSEQ multiplex PCR; TCRdb keeps in-frame clones, though not all of them. The data show about 88,000 clones, roughly 89% seen once. Specimen: peripheral blood. Receptors originate from a woman aged 80 or older with active COVID-19.

The chain uses TRBV18 and TRBJ2-1, with D perhaps TRBD2 (5 bases). The germline V gene encodes CDR1 KGHSH and CDR2 LQKENI. Deletions cut 2 bases from V and 0 bases from J, with 8 bases between. The CDR3 totals 15 residues. CDR3 sequence: CASSPIGGSYNEQFF. The CDR3 nucleotides are TGTGCCAGCTCACCAATCGGAGGCTCCTACAATGAGCAGTTCTTC.

The chain joins TRBV7-9 to TRBJ2-5; D might be TRBD2 (5 bases). This CDR3 contains 14 residues. Trimming shortened V by 8 bases and J by 8 bases, and 21 bases separated the two germline ends. The germline gives CDR1 SEHNR, CDR2 FQNEAQ (reference sequence). CDR3 sequence (DNA): TGTGCCAGCGCTGGCGGACTCGCGTCCCGTACCCAGTACTTC. Translating it yields CASAGGLASRTQYF.

The chain has TRBV5-4 and TRBJ2-1, with a weak D call TRBD1 (5 bases). V lost 3 bases and J lost 5, with 15 bases in between. Germline V gene sequence: CDR1 SGHNT, CDR2 YYREEE (reference sequence). The CDR3 consists of 15 residues. CDR3 sequence reads: CASSSVRTSHNEQFF. For the CDR3, the DNA is TGTGCCAGCAGCTCGGTCCGGACATCTCACAATGAGCAGTTCTTC.

The chain carries TRBV27 and TRBJ2-4, with 8 bases that match TRBD1. Germline values: CDR1 MNHEY, CDR2 SMNVEV (reference sequence). J gave up 0 bases and V 5 bases, and 12 bases lay outside the gene matches. The length of the CDR3 is 18 residues. CDR3 residues: CASSPLGTGPLAKNIQYF. The DNA of the CDR3 is TGTGCCAGCAGTCCACTCGGGACAGGACCATTAGCCAAAAACATTCAGTACTTC.

The chain combines TRBV3-1 (or the pseudogene TRBV3-2) with TRBJ1-1, with D possibly TRBD1 on 6 matching bases. Germline assignment: CDR1 LGHDT and CDR2 YNNKEL (reference sequence). This CDR3 region has 14 residues. The ends were cut back, 4 bases at V and 0 bases at J, with 9 bases in the middle. This CDR3 reads CASSRQEMNTEAFF. The CDR3 DNA reads TGTGCCAGCAGCCGACAGGAAATGAACACTGAAGCTTTCTTT.

This chain connects TRBV12-3 or TRBV12-4 to TRBJ2-7, with D uncertain. This CDR3 spans 13 amino acids. Trimming took off 6 bases at V and 1 base at J, with 10 bases between the two ends. CDR3 amino acids: CASRPTGSYEQYF. The CDR3 bases are TGTGCCAGCAGACCCACCGGTTCCTACGAGCAGTACTTC.

The chain couples TRBV5-8 to TRBJ2-7; D gene unclear. Trimming cost V 0 bases and J 5 bases, with 3 bases left between them. This CDR3 spans 11 amino acids. Germline CDR1 SGHTS, CDR2 YDEGEE. Here the CDR3 DNA reads TGTGCCAGCAGCTTGGCTCACGAGCAGTACTTC. Protein: CASSLAHEQYF.

This clone has only one observation. Additional DNA sequences in this sample encode the identical CDR3. The chain has TRBV11-2 and TRBJ1-1; TRBD1 agrees at 8 bases. After removal of 3 bases from V and 1 base from J, the junction contained 4 bases not matched to a gene. Looked up from germline, CDR1 is SGHAT and CDR2 is FQNNGV. The CDR3 is 15 amino acids. CDR3 coding DNA: TGTGCCAGCAGCTTGACGGGACAGGCGAACACTGAAGCTTTCTTT. This encodes CASSLTGQANTEAFF.

The chain couples TRBV29-1 to TRBJ1-1, with D possibly TRBD1 on 5 matching bases. Between the trimmed V and J ends, which lost 5 bases and 0 bases, there was a span of 16 bases. Germline loops: CDR1 SQVTM, CDR2 ANQGSEA. The CDR3 is 15 amino acids. The CDR3 DNA is TGCAGCGTTCCGACAGCCGGCGGATTGAACACTGAAGCTTTCTTT. Protein product: CSVPTAGGLNTEAFF.

The chain couples TRBV11-2 to TRBJ2-2; TRBD2 is a possible D gene (6 bases). The CDR3 extends over 15 amino acids. The germline gives CDR1 SGHAT, CDR2 FQNNGV. The germline V and J ends were trimmed by 5 bases and 1 base, with 11 bases remaining between them. CDR3 bases: TGTGCCAGCAGCAGGGGACTCCTGAACACCGGGGAGCTGTTTTTT. It translates to CASSRGLLNTGELFF.

This clone was picked up one time. The V and J genes are TRBV19 and TRBJ2-3; D is possibly TRBD2 (6 bases). Germline V gene data show CDR1 as LNHDA and CDR2 as SQIVND (reference sequence). The CDR3 contains 16 residues. CDR3 nucleotides: TGTGCTACCAACCCCCCCGGGGACGGACGCGGAGGGACGCAGTATTTT. Translating gives CATNPPGDGRGGTQYF.

Remarks on this clone: An end of the junction differs from the germline gene, which may be a read error. V and J are TRBV7-2 and TRBJ1-2; 9 nucleotides agree with TRBD1. Germline assignment: CDR1 SGHTA and CDR2 FQGNSA. CDR3 length: 13 residues. In nucleotides, the CDR3 is TGTGCCAGCAGCTACCATCCGGGGACAGGGTACGGGTTC. Amino acids: CASSYHPGTGYGF.

The chain combines TRBV7-3 with TRBJ2-3; 15 bases line up with TRBD2. J was trimmed by 6 bases and V by 5 bases; bases with no gene match: 6. This CDR3 has 16 amino acids. Per germline, CDR1 SGHTA and CDR2 FQGTGA. CDR3 region: CASSPRTSGRADTQYF. The CDR3, as DNA: TGTGCCAGCAGCCCGCGGACTAGCGGGAGGGCCGATACGCAGTATTTT. Complete variable domain (other parts from reference TRBV7-3 and TRBJ2-3): GAGVSQTPSNKVTEKGKYVELRCDPISGHTALYWYRQSLGQGPEFLIYFQGTGAADDSGLPNDRFFAVRPEGSVSTLKIQRTERGDSAVYLCASSPRTSGRADTQYFGPGTRLTVL.